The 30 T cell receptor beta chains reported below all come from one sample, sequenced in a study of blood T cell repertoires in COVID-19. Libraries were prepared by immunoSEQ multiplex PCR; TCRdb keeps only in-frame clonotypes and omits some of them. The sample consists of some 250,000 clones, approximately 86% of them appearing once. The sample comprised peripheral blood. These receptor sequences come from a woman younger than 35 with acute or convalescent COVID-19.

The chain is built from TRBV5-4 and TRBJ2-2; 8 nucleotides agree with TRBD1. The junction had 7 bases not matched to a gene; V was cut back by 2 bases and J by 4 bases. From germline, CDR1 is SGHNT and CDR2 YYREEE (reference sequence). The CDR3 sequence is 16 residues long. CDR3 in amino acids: CASSFSGGAGTGELFF. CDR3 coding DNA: TGTGCCAGCAGCTTTTCAGGGGGCGCGGGCACCGGGGAGCTGTTTTTT. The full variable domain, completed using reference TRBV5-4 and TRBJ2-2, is ETGVTQSPTHLIKTRGQQVTLRCSSQSGHNTVSWYQQALGQGPQFIFQYYREEENGRGNFPPRFSGLQFPNYSSELNVNALELDDSALYLCASSFSGGAGTGELFFGEGSRLTVL.

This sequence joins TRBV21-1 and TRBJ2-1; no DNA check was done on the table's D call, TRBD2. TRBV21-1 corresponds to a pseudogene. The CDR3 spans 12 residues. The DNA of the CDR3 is TGTGCCAGCAGGCGAAAGCAATATGAGCAGTTCTTC. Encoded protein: CASRRKQYEQFF.

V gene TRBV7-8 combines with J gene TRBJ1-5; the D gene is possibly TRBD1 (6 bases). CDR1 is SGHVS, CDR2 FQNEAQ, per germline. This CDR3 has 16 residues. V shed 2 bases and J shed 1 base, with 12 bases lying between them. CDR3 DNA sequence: TGTGCCAGCAGCTTATGGGGGCCGGCGAGCAATCAGCCCCAGCATTTT. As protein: CASSLWGPASNQPQHF.

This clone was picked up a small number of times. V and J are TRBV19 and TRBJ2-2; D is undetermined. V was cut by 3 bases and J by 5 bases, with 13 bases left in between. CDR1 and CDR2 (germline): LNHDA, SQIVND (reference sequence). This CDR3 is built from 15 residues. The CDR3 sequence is CASSIGLVRTGELFF. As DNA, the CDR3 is TGTGCCAGTAGTATCGGGTTAGTACGAACCGGGGAGCTGTTTTTT.

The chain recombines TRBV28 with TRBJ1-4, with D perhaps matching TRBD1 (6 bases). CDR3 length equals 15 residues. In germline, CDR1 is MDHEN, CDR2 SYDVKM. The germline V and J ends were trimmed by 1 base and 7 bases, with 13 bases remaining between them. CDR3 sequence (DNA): TGTGCCAGCAGTTTATTTAATAGGGGGGGTGAAAAACTGTTTTTT. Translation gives CASSLFNRGGEKLFF.

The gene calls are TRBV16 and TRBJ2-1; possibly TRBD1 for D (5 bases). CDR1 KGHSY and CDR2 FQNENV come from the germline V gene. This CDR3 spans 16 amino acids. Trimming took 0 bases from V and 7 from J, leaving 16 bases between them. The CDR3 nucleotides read TGTGCCAGCAGCCAATCGGGGCAGGGCGATGTGAATGAGCAGTTCTTC. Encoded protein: CASSQSGQGDVNEQFF.

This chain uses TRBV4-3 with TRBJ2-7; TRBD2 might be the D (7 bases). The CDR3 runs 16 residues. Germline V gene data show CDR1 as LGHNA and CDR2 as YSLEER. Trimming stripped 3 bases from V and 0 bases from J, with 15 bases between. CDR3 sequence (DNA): TGCGCCAGCAGCCAGAAGGGGGGGGATAGCTCCTACGAGCAGTACTTC. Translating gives CASSQKGGDSSYEQYF.

The CDR3 DNA reads as TGTGCCAGCAGCGTAGGATTAGGGGAGGCCTACGAGCAGTACTTC. As protein: CASSVGLGEAYEQYF. The V gene is TRBV9, the J gene TRBJ2-7, with D possibly being TRBD2 (6 bases). The germline V and J ends were trimmed by 0 bases and 2 bases, with 12 bases remaining between them. The CDR3 extends over 15 amino acids. The germline gives CDR1 SGDLS, CDR2 YYNGEE.

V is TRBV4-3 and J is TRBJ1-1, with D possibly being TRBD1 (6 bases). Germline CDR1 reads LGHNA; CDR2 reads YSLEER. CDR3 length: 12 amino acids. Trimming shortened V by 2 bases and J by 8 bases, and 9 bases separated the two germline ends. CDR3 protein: CASSQTGTEAFF. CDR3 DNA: TGCGCCAGCAGCCAAACCGGGACAGAAGCTTTCTTT.

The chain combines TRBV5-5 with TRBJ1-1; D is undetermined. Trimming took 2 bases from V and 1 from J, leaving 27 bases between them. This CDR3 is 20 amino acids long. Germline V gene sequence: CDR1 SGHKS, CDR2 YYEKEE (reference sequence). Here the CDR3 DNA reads TGTGCCAGCAGCTTCGTTCCTCGCTCTGCTGGCGGAGCTTCGAACACTGAAGCTTTCTTT. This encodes CASSFVPRSAGGASNTEAFF.

This CDR3 is CASTLTVSTEQYF. CDR3 nucleotide sequence: TGTGCCAGCACCCTGACAGTATCGACGGAGCAGTACTTC. J is TRBJ2-7 and V is TRBV7-2; D might be TRBD1 (5 bases). Germline CDR1 SGHTA, CDR2 FQGNSA. There are 13 residues in the CDR3. The ends were cut back, 7 bases at V and 7 bases at J, with 17 bases in the middle.

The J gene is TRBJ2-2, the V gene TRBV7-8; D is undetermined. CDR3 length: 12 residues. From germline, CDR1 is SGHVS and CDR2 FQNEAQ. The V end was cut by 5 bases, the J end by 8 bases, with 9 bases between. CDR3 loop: CASSPPPGELFF. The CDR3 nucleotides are TGTGCCAGCAGCCCCCCTCCGGGGGAGCTGTTTTTT.

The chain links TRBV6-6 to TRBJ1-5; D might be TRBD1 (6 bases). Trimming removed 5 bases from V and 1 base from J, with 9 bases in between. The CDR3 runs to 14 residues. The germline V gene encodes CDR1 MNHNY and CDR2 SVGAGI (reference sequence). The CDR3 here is CASSEDRSNQPQHF. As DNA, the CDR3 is TGTGCCAGCAGTGAGGACAGAAGCAATCAGCCCCAGCATTTT.

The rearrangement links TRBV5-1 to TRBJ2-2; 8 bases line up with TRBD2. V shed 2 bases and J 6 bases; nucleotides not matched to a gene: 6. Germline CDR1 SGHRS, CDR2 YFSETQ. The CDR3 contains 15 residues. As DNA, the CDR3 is TGCGCCAGCAGCTTTGAACGGGAGGGAGCCGGGGAGCTGTTTTTT. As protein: CASSFEREGAGELFF. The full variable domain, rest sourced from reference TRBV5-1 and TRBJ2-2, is KAGVTQTPRYLIKTRGQQVTLSCSPISGHRSVSWYQQTPGQGLQFLFEYFSETQRNKGNFPGRFSGRQFSNSRSEMNVSTLELGDSALYLCASSFEREGAGELFFGEGSRLTVL.

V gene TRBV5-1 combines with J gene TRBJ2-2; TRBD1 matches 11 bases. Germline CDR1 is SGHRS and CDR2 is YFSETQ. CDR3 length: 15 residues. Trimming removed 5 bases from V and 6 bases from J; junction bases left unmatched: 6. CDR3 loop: CASSVRTGGPGELFF. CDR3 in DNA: TGCGCCAGCAGTGTGCGGACAGGGGGCCCCGGGGAGCTGTTTTTT.

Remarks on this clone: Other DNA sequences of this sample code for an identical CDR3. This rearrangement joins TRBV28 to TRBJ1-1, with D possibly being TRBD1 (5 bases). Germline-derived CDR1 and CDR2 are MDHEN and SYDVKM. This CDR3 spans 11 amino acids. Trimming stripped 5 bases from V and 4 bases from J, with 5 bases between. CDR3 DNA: TGTGCCAGCAGTAGGGGCACTGAAGCTTTCTTT. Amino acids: CASSRGTEAFF.

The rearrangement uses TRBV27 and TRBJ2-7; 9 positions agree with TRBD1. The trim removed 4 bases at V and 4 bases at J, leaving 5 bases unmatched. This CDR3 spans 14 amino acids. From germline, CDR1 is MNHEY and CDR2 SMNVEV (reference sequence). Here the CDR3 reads CASSSGTGFYEQYF. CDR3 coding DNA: TGTGCCAGCAGTTCCGGGACAGGGTTTTACGAGCAGTACTTC.

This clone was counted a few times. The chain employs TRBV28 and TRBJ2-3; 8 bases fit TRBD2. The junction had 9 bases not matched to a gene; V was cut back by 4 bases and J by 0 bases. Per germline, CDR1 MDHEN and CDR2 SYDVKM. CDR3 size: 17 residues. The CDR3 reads CASSSQPGLESTDTQYF. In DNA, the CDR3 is TGTGCCAGCAGTTCCCAACCGGGACTAGAAAGCACAGATACGCAGTATTTT.

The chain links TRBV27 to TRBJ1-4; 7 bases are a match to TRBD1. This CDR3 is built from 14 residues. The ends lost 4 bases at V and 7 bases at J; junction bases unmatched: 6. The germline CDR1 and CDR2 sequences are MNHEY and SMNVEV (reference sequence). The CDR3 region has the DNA TGTGCCAGCAGTTCGGACAGGCGTGGTGAAAAACTGTTTTTT. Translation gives CASSSDRRGEKLFF.

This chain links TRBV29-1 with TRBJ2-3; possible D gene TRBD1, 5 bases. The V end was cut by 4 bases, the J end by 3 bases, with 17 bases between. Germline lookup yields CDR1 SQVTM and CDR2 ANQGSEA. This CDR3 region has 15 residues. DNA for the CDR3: TGCAGCGTTGTTCGTCAGGGCAGGAAGACAGATACGCAGTATTTT. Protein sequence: CSVVRQGRKTDTQYF.

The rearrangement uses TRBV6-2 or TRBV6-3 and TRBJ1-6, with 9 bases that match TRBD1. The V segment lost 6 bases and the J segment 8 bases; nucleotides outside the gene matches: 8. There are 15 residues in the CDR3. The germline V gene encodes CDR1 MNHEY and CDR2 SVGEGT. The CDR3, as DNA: TGTGCCAGCAGCCCTGGCGGGACAGGGTATTCACCCCTCCACTTT. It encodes CASSPGGTGYSPLHF.

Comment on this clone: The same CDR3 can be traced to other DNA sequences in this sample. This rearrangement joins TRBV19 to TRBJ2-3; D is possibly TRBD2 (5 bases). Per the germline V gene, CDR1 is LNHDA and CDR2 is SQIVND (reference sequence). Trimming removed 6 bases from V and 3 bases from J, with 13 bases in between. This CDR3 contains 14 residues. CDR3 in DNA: TGTGCCAGTAGCCCGAGAGGAGGAACAGATACGCAGTATTTT. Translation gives CASSPRGGTDTQYF.

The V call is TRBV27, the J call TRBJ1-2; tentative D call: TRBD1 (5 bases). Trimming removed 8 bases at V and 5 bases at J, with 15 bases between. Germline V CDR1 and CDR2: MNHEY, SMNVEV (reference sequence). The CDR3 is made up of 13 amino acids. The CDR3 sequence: CASWGGARYGYTF. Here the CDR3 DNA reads TGTGCCAGCTGGGGGGGTGCTCGGTATGGCTACACCTTC.

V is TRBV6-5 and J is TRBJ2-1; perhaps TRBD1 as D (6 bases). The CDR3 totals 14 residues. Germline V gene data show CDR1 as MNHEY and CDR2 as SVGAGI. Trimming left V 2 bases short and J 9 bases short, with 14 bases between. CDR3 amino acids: CASSYGQGLSEQFF. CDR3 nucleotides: TGTGCCAGCAGTTACGGCCAGGGGTTAAGTGAGCAGTTCTTC.

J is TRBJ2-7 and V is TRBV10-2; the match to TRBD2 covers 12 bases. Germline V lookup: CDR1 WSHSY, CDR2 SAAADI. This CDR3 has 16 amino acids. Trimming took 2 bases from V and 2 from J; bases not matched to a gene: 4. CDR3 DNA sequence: TGCGCCAGCAGTGAGCCCGGACTAGCGGGGACCTACGAGCAGTACTTC. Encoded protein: CASSEPGLAGTYEQYF.

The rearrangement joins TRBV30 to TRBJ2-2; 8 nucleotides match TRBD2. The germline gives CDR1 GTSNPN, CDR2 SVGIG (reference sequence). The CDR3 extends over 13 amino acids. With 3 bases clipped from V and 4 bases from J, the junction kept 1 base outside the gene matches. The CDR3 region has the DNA TGTGCCTGGAGGGCGGGAGGCACCGGGGAGCTGTTTTTT. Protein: CAWRAGGTGELFF.

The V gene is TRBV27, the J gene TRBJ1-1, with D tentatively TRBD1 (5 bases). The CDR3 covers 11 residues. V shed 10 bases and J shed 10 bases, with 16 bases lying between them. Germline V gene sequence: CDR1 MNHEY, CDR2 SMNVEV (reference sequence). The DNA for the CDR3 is TGTGCCACCGGGGTATCGGGGGTAGCTTTCTTT. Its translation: CATGVSGVAFF.

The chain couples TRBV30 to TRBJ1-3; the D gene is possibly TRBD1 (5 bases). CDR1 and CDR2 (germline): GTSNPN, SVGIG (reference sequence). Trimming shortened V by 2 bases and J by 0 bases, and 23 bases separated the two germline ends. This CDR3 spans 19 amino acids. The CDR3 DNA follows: TGTGCCTGGAGTTCCGTAAGAACTTGGGGCCGAAACTCTGGAAACACCATATATTTT. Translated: CAWSSVRTWGRNSGNTIYF.

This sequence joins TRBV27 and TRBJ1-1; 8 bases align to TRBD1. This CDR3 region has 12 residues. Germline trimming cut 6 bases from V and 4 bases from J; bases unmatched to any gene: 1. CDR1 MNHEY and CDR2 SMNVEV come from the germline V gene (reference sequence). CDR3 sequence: CASRQGGTEAFF. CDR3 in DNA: TGTGCCAGCAGACAGGGGGGCACTGAAGCTTTCTTT.

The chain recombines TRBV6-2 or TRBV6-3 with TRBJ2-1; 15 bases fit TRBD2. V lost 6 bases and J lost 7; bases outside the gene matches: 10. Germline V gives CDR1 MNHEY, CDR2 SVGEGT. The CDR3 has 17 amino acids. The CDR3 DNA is TGTGCCAGCAGCCCTGGGACTAGCGGGAGGATCGGTAATGAGCAGTTCTTC. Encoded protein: CASSPGTSGRIGNEQFF.